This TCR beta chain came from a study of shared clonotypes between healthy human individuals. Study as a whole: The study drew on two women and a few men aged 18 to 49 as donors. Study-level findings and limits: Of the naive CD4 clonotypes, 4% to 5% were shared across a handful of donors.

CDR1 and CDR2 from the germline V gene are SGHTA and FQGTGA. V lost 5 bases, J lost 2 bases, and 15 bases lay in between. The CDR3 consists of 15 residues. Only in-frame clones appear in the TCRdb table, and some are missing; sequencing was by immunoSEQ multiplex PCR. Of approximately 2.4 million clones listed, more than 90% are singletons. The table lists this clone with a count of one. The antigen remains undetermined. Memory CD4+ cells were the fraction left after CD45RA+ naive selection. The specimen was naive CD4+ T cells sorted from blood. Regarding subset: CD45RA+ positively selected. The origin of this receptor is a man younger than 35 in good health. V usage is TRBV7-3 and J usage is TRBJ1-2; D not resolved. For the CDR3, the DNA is TGTGCCAGCAGCCCCGCGAGTTTAGGGAACTATGGCTACACCTTC. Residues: CASSPASLGNYGYTF.